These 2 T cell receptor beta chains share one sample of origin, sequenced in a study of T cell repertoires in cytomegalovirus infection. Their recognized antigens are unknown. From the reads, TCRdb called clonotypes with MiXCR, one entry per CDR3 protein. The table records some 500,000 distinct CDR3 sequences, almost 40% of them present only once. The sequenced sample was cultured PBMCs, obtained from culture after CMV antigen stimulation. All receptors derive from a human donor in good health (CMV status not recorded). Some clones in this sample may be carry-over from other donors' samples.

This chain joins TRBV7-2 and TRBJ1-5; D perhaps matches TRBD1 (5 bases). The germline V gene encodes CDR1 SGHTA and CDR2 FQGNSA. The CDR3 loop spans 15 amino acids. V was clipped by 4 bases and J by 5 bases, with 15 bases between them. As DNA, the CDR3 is TGTGCCAGCAGCTCCGGGGGGGTGGGGGATCAGCCCCAGCATTTT. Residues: CASSSGGVGDQPQHF. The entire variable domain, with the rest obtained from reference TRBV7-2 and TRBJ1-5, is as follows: GAGVSQSPSNKVTEKGKDVELRCDPISGHTALYWYRQSLGQGLEFLIYFQGNSAPDKSGLPSDRFSAERTGGSVSTLTIQRTQQEDSAVYLCASSSGGVGDQPQHFGDGTRLSIL.

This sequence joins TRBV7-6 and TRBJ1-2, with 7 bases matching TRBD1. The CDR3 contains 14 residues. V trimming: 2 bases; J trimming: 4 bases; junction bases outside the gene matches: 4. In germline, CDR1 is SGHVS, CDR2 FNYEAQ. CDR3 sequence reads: CASSLPGQSYGYTF. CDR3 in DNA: TGTGCCAGCAGCTTACCGGGACAGTCCTATGGCTACACCTTC.